This TCR beta chain was captured in a study of blood T cell dynamics during melanoma immunotherapy (dated by TCRdb to about 2020). Background for the entire study: Patients with metastatic melanoma were treated with first-line pembrolizumab or nivolumab plus ipilimumab as standard of care in the United Kingdom. To find early correlates of response, the study profiled the peripheral T cell receptor repertoires of patients with metastatic melanoma both before and after one cycle of checkpoint inhibitor therapy. A training cohort was formed from consecutive patients, and a further independent group of patients from the same centre was pooled into an external validation set.

As regards this clone: The antigen it binds to is not known. It has no much larger one-base neighbor in the sample; base qualities were not kept.

Every bulk PBMC sample was loaded with the same fixed amount of roughly 360 ng of DNA. TCR beta CDR3 sequences were amplified from genomic DNA with the immunoSEQ TCRb Assay kit following manufacturer instructions. The KAPA Library Quantification Kit for Illumina platforms was used to quantify pooled libraries by qPCR. Pooled libraries were clustered at roughly 0.55-1.1 pM and sequenced on an Illumina NextSeq 500. Per the source publication's procedure: TCR data were analyzed with immunoSEQ ANALYZER and the R LymphoSeq package. A rearrangement efficiency score was calculated as productive divided by the sum of productive and non-productive CDR3 sequences. Clonality was assessed using the Gini coefficient and diversity using the Renyi index at alpha=1, with pairwise comparisons between timepoints within each patient. In LymphoSeq, clonal relatedness was computed using an edit distance of 3, and repertoire similarity was computed using the Bhattacharyya coefficient. Linear discriminant analysis on week-3 changes in clonality and diversity was built with the R MASS and caret packages to classify response. The source is immuneACCESS, and TCRdb retained only in-frame sequences with V and J called. Part of the clones is not carried over; for the studies checked, unresolved V genes explain less than half of this, and the remainder is unexplained. D and trimming come from the DNA, and the V and J calls and clone size come from that table. The sample data list some 15,000 clones, and roughly 92% of these were observed just once. Around 1.7% of the sample comes from the top ten.

The time point label corresponds to: pre-treatment baseline. Blood samples were collected before treatment (T0) and at week 3 (W3), after the first cycle of checkpoint blockade. Except for two patients with rapid clinical progression, response was assessed 12 weeks after the first infusion by RECIST 1.1; disease control meant complete response, partial response or stable disease. Patients were not eligible if they had prior systemic cancer treatment, concomitant immunosuppressant therapy or synchronous other active malignancies. Bulk PBMC and plasma cell-free DNA were both sequenced for TCR beta so that circulating cells and T cell turnover could be tracked. Lymphoprep and SepMate tubes were used to isolate PBMC from blood, and red cell lysis was then performed. QIAamp DNA Blood Mini kits were used to extract DNA from PBMC and from sorted T cell subsets. Study-wide findings and limitations: Unlike progressors, patients who went on to achieve disease control showed a bifurcated reorganization of the PBMC repertoire at W3, with either increased clonality or increased diversity. The study was unable to establish whether the T cell clones driving the repertoire changes were melanoma-specific or instead reflected general immune activation. The relatively small sample size was acknowledged as a potential limitation on generalization of the results.

CDR1 MNHNS and CDR2 SASEGT were looked up in the germline V gene. The CDR3 runs 15 residues from the cysteine to the phenylalanine. The read is trimmed to its CDR3 DNA, 45 bases read in frame from base 1. The V and J ends are trimmed by 2 bases and 4 bases, leaving 12 bases between them. Specimen: blood, collected from a patient treated with checkpoint blockade. The TCR originated in a human donor with melanoma. Rearrangement joined TRBV6-1 to TRBJ1-3, with the D gene call left open. The CDR3 region: CASSEQGGFGNTIYF. The DNA is as follows: TGTGCCAGCAGTGAACAAGGAGGGTTCGGAAACACCATATATTTT.